This TCR beta chain derives from a study of blood T cell repertoires in COVID-19. Per the original data handling: Quantification of nucleated cells was approximated via reference gene primer amplification. Data came from immunoSEQ multiplex PCR; TCRdb stores just in-frame clones and leaves some out. The DNA was the basis for D and trimming; V, J and clone size are from that table. The sample holds 250,000 to 350,000 clones, about 90% seen once. This CDR3 is 16 amino acids long. Germline trimming cut 1 base from V and 2 bases from J; bases unmatched to any gene: 2. CDR1 SGHTA and CDR2 FQGTGA come from the germline V gene.

The TCR originated in a woman in her forties or fifties with COVID-19, enrolled during active disease. Sample: peripheral blood. The chain uses TRBV7-3 and TRBJ2-3, with 11 positions matching TRBD2. The CDR3 spells CASSLISGRATDTQYF. CDR3 sequence (DNA): TGTGCCAGCAGCTTAATTAGCGGGAGGGCCACAGATACGCAGTATTTT.